A single sample is the source of the 15 T cell receptor beta chains below, sequenced in a study of T cell responses to AZD1222 COVID-19 vaccine. TCRdb's table, derived via immunoSEQ multiplex PCR, lists solely in-frame clones and lacks some. Counted here are tens of thousands of clones, around nine tenths occurring once; the ten biggest clones make up roughly 7.3%. The sequenced sample was peripheral blood, obtained on day 0 of AZD1222 vaccination. All receptors come from an adult in good health.

In its sample, this clone was seen once. The chain joins TRBV6-5 to TRBJ2-1; D unresolved. V lost 0 bases, J lost 11 bases, and 8 bases lay in between. The CDR3 spans 12 residues. Germline V gene sequence: CDR1 MNHEY, CDR2 SVGAGI. CDR3 DNA: TGTGCCAGCAGTTACTCGAGCAGCCAGCAGTTCTTC. Protein: CASSYSSSQQFF.

This rearrangement joins TRBV2 to TRBJ1-1, with a tentative D call TRBD1 (5 bases). The CDR3 runs to 13 residues. The V gene lost 8 bases and the J gene lost 5 bases, with 15 bases spanning the gap. In germline, CDR1 is SNHLY, CDR2 FYNNEI. CDR3 sequence: CASLLTGGTEAFF. Written as DNA, the CDR3 is TGTGCCAGCTTACTCACGGGGGGTACTGAAGCTTTCTTT. Using reference TRBV2 and TRBJ1-1 for the parts outside the CDR3, the full variable domain is EPEVTQTPSHQVTQMGQEVILRCVPISNHLYFYWYRQILGQKVEFLVSFYNNEISEKSEIFDDQFSVERPDGSNFTLKIRSTKLEDSAMYFCASLLTGGTEAFFGQGTRLTVV.

This clone appeared a few times. The gene calls are TRBV6-1 and TRBJ2-5; 8 bases match TRBD1. Germline trimming cut 3 bases from V and 5 bases from J; bases unmatched to any gene: 5. Germline V gene sequence: CDR1 MNHNS, CDR2 SASEGT. The CDR3 is 14 amino acids. In DNA form, the CDR3 reads TGTGCCAGCAGTGATAAGGACAGGGAGGAGACCCAGTACTTC. Translating it yields CASSDKDREETQYF.

The sample holds a few counts of this clone. This chain joins TRBV28 and TRBJ2-7; D is unresolved. Germline loops: CDR1 MDHEN, CDR2 SYDVKM. The CDR3 is 14 amino acids. Deletions cut 4 bases from V and 3 bases from J, with 13 bases between. CDR3: CASSWNGASYEQYF. The CDR3 bases are TGTGCCAGCAGTTGGAACGGAGCCAGCTACGAGCAGTACTTC.

The J gene is TRBJ1-6, the V gene TRBV28; D possibly corresponds to TRBD1 (6 bases). V lost 6 bases to trimming and J lost 10 bases, with 13 bases between them. The CDR3 extends over 13 amino acids. Germline CDR1 MDHEN, CDR2 SYDVKM. Here the CDR3 reads CASRGQGHSPLHF. The CDR3 DNA follows: TGTGCCAGCAGGGGGCAGGGACACTCACCCCTCCACTTT.

The chain uses TRBV19 and TRBJ2-1; TRBD2 agrees at 11 bases. The V segment lost 5 bases and the J segment 4 bases; nucleotides outside the gene matches: 4. In germline, CDR1 is LNHDA, CDR2 SQIVND (reference sequence). The CDR3 runs 15 residues. DNA of the CDR3: TGTGCCAGTAGTCCCGGGACTAGCGGTTACAATGAGCAGTTCTTC. This translates into CASSPGTSGYNEQFF.

The chain carries TRBV9 and TRBJ2-5; the match to TRBD1 covers 7 bases. Germline CDR1 and CDR2: SGDLS and YYNGEE. The CDR3 is 14 residues long. The V and J ends lost 3 bases and 1 base, in that order; junction bases with no gene match: 3. DNA of the CDR3: TGTGCCAGCAGCGCTGACAGGGTCCAAGAGACCCAGTACTTC. It specifies CASSADRVQETQYF.

J is TRBJ2-5 and V is TRBV9, with 7 bases that match TRBD1. CDR3 size: 15 residues. V gave up 1 base and J gave up 1 base; unmatched junction bases: 4. The V gene's germline CDR1 is SGDLS and CDR2 YYNGEE. CDR3 sequence: CASSVTPGGQETQYF. In nucleotides, the CDR3 is TGTGCCAGCAGCGTAACCCCAGGGGGCCAAGAGACCCAGTACTTC.

This chain connects TRBV11-2 to TRBJ2-1; D ambiguous. The CDR3 is 15 residues long. V shed 1 base and J shed 2 bases, with 9 bases lying between them. Per the germline V gene, CDR1 is SGHAT and CDR2 is FQNNGV. The CDR3 spells CASSLGGKAYNEQFF. CDR3 nucleotides: TGTGCCAGCAGCTTAGGAGGTAAGGCCTACAATGAGCAGTTCTTC.

The chain uses TRBV5-1 and TRBJ2-2; 7 bases agree with TRBD2. The CDR3 length is 14 residues. Germline V lookup: CDR1 SGHRS, CDR2 YFSETQ. The J segment lost 6 bases and the V segment lost 4 bases, leaving 6 bases of the junction unmatched. The CDR3 protein is CASSDRGLPGELFF. CDR3 nucleotide sequence: TGCGCCAGCAGCGACCGGGGACTACCCGGGGAGCTGTTTTTT.

The rearrangement uses TRBV7-9 and TRBJ1-2; D possibly corresponds to TRBD1 (6 bases). CDR1 and CDR2 from the germline V gene are SEHNR and FQNEAQ (reference sequence). The V and J ends lost 4 bases and 8 bases respectively, with 11 bases between them. There are 12 residues in the CDR3. CDR3 loop: CASSYGQLGYTF. For the CDR3, the DNA is TGTGCCAGCAGCTACGGACAGCTCGGCTACACCTTC.

The gene calls are TRBV6-6 and TRBJ1-1, with TRBD1 as a possible D gene (6 bases). The germline V gene has CDR1 MNHNY and CDR2 SVGAGI (reference sequence). Trimming removed 0 bases at V and 3 bases at J, with 8 bases between. CDR3 size: 14 residues. CDR3 nucleotide sequence: TGTGCCAGCAGTTACTCGGGGGGGCACACTGAAGCTTTCTTT. Amino acid sequence: CASSYSGGHTEAFF.

CDR3 loop: CASSDGDGYTF. CDR3 coding DNA: TGTGCCAGCAGTGACGGTGATGGCTACACCTTC. This sequence joins TRBV6-4 and TRBJ1-2; D gene unclear. Germline loops: CDR1 MRHNA, CDR2 SNTAGT. Trimming shortened V by 2 bases and J by 6 bases, and 4 bases separated the two germline ends. The CDR3 loop spans 11 amino acids.

The gene calls are TRBV3-1 (or the pseudogene TRBV3-2) and TRBJ2-7; 7 bases match TRBD2. The CDR3 runs to 14 residues. Germline V gives CDR1 LGHDT, CDR2 YNNKEL (reference sequence). J was trimmed by 6 bases and V by 2 bases; bases with no gene match: 7. The CDR3 nucleotides are TGTGCCAGCAGCCAATTGACTAGCTCCAGCGAGCAGTACTTC. Translation gives CASSQLTSSSEQYF.

The rearrangement uses TRBV28 and TRBJ2-7, with 10 nucleotides matching TRBD2. Looked up from germline, CDR1 is MDHEN and CDR2 is SYDVKM. CDR3 length: 14 residues. Trimming cost V 5 bases and J 7 bases; bases outside gene matches: 8. The CDR3: CASSPSGSRAEQYF. DNA of the CDR3: TGTGCCAGCAGTCCTAGCGGGAGCCGAGCGGAGCAGTACTTC.